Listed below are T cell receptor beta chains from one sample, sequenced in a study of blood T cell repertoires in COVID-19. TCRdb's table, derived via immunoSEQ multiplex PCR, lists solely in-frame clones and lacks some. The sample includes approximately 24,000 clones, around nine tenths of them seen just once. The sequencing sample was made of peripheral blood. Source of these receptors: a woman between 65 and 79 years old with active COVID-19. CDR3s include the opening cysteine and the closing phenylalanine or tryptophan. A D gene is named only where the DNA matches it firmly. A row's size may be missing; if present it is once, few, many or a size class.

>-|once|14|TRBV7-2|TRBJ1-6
TGTGCCAGCAGCCCACAGACATATAATTCACCCCTCCACTTT
CASSPQTYNSPLHF
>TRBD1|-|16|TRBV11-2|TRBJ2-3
TGTGCCAGCAGCCCTAGAGACAGGGTGGGCACAGATACGCAGTATTTT
CASSPRDRVGTDTQYF
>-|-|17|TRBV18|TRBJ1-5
TGTGCCAGCTCACCGCGGCAGGGCGGTGGGGGCAATCAGCCCCAGCATTTT
CASSPRQGGGGNQPQHF
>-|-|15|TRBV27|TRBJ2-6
TGTGCCAGCAGTTCGTCAGGGGCCGGGGCCAACGTCCTGACTTTC
CASSSSGAGANVLTF
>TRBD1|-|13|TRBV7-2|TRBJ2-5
TGTGCCAGCAGCTCAGGGGGTCAGGAGACCCAGTACTTC
CASSSGGQETQYF
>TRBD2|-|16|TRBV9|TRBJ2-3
TGTGCCAGCAGCGTAGAAGTGGGGGGGAGCACAGATACGCAGTATTTT
CASSVEVGGSTDTQYF
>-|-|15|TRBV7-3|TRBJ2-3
TGTGCCAGCAGCTCTTTGGCCACAGGCACAGATACGCAGTATTTT
CASSSLATGTDTQYF
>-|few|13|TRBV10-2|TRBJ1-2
TGCGCCAGCAGTATTACAGGGTATGATGGCTACACCTTC
CASSITGYDGYTF
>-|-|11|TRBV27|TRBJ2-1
TGTGCCAGCAGTTTCGACAATGAGCAGTTCTTC
CASSFDNEQFF
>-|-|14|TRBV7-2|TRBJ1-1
TGTGCCAGCAGCTTAGGTCAGATGAACACTGAAGCTTTCTTT
CASSLGQMNTEAFF
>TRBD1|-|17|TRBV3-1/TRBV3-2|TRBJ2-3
TGTGCCAGCAGCCAAGGGGGACAGGGGGTAGGAACAGATACGCAGTATTTT
CASSQGGQGVGTDTQYF
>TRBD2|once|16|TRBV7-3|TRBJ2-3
TGTGCCAGCAGCTTACGTGGCGGGGGGGCCGGAGATACGCAGTATTTT
CASSLRGGGAGDTQYF
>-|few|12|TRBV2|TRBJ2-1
TGTGCCAGCAGTTTATTCGAGGTTGAGCAGTTCTTC
CASSLFEVEQFF
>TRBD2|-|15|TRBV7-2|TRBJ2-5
TGTGCCAGCAGCGGGCGACTAGCGGGGATAGAGACCCAGTACTTC
CASSGRLAGIETQYF
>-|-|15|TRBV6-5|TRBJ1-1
TGTGCCAGCAGTTCGAGTGGAGCCGGGAACACTGAAGCTTTCTTT
CASSSSGAGNTEAFF
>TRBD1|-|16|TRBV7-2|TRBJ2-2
TGTGCCAGCAGCCCGGCCGCACAGGGGATGGCCGGGGAGCTGTTTTTT
CASSPAAQGMAGELFF
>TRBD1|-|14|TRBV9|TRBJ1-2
TGTGCCAGCAGCGTAGACGACAGGGGCTATGGCTACACCTTC
CASSVDDRGYGYTF
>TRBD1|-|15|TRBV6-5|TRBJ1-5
TGTGCCAGCAGTTACGCCACAGGGGTAGGGCAGCCCCAGCATTTT
CASSYATGVGQPQHF